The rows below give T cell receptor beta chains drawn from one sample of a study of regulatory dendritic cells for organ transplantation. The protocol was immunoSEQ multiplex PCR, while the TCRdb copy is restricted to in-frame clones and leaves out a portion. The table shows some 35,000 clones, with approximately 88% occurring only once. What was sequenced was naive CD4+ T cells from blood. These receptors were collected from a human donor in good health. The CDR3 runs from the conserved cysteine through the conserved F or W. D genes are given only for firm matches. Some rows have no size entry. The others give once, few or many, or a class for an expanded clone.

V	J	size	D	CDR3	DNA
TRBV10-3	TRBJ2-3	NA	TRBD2	CAISDTGLAVADTQYF	TGTGCCATCAGTGACACTGGACTAGCGGTCGCAGATACGCAGTATTTT
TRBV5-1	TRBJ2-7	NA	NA	CASSGSGSEQYF	TGCGCCAGCTCAGGTTCCGGGAGCGAGCAGTACTTC
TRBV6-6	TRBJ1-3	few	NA	CASSYSTAGTGNTIYF	TGTGCCAGCAGTTACTCCACCGCAGGGACTGGAAACACCATATATTTT
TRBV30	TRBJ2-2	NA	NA	CAWSVYATGELFF	TGTGCCTGGAGTGTATACGCCACCGGGGAGCTGTTTTTT
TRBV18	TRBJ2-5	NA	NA	CASSPGQLKETQYF	TGTGCCAGCTCACCTGGACAACTGAAAGAGACCCAGTACTTC
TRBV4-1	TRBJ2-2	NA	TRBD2	CASSSRLAGAGELFF	TGCGCCAGCAGCTCCCGACTAGCGGGAGCCGGGGAGCTGTTTTTT
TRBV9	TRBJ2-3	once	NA	CASSVGAISTDTQYF	TGTGCCAGCAGCGTAGGGGCTATTAGCACAGATACGCAGTATTTT
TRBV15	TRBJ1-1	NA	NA	CATSLPGGNTEAFF	TGTGCCACCAGCCTTCCCGGAGGGAACACTGAAGCTTTCTTT
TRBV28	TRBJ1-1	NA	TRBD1	CALDRVDTEAFF	TGTGCCCTCGACAGGGTCGACACTGAAGCTTTCTTT
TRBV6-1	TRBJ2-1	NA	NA	CASLAIVNNEQFF	TGTGCCAGTCTAGCGATTGTTAACAATGAGCAGTTCTTC
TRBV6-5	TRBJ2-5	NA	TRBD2	CASSYRGGLSETQYF	TGTGCCAGCAGTTACCGGGGGGGCCTTTCAGAGACCCAGTACTTC
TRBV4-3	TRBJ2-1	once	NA	CASSRHLNSREVPLYNEQFF	TGCGCCAGCAGCCGTCACCTTAACTCGAGGGAGGTACCCCTTTACAATGAGCAGTTCTTC
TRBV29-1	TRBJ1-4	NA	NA	CSVDSEGGEKLFF	TGCAGCGTTGATTCCGAGGGTGGCGAAAAACTGTTTTTT
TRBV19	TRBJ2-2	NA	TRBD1	CASSIDRTGGNTGELFF	TGTGCCAGTAGTATAGATCGGACAGGGGGGAACACCGGGGAGCTGTTTTTT
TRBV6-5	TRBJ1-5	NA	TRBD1	CASSQSRGQPQHF	TGTGCCAGCAGTCAATCCAGGGGGCAGCCCCAGCATTTT
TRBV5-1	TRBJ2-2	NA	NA	CASAFVLGTGELFF	TGCGCCAGCGCGTTCGTCCTGGGGACCGGGGAGCTGTTTTTT
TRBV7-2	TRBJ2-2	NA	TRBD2	CASSLRGLAGGSGELFF	TGTGCCAGCAGCTTAAGGGGACTAGCGGGAGGCTCCGGGGAGCTGTTTTTT
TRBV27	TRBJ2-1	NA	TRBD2	CASRTVVGLAAYNEQFF	TGTGCCAGCAGGACCGTCGTGGGACTAGCGGCCTACAATGAGCAGTTCTTC
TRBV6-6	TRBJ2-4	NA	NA	CASGLIAKNIQYF	TGTGCCAGCGGCCTAATAGCCAAAAACATTCAGTACTTC
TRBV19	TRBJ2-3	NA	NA	CASSISARGTDTQYF	TGTGCCAGTAGTATTTCAGCCAGGGGCACAGATACGCAGTATTTT
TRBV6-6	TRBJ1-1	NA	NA	CASSYPETATEAFF	TGTGCCAGCAGTTACCCAGAGACAGCCACTGAAGCTTTCTTT
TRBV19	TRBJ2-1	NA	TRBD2	CASTFSGGIQFF	TGTGCCAGCACATTTAGCGGGGGGATACAGTTCTTC
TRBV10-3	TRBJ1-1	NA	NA	CAISDRGLTEAFF	TGTGCCATCAGTGACAGGGGTTTAACTGAAGCTTTCTTT
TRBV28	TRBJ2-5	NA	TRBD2	CASSDPSTSGSQETQYF	TGTGCCAGCAGCGATCCCTCGACTAGCGGCTCACAAGAGACCCAGTACTTC
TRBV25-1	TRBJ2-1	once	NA	CASSEMGASGNEQFF	TGTGCCAGCAGTGAAATGGGGGCGTCGGGCAATGAGCAGTTCTTC
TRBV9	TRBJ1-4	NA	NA	CASSVVPGSAEKLFF	TGTGCCAGCAGCGTAGTTCCCGGGTCTGCCGAAAAACTGTTTTTT
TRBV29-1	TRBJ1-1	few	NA	CSVSTGMGTEAFF	TGCAGCGTTAGCACAGGCATGGGCACTGAAGCTTTCTTT
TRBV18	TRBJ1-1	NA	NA	CASSPEQLEAFF	TGTGCCAGCTCACCAGAACAGCTTGAAGCTTTCTTT
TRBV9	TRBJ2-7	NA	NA	CASSVEVFDEQYF	TGTGCCAGCAGCGTAGAGGTTTTCGACGAGCAGTACTTC
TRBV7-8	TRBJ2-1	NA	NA	CASSLVSGPYNEQFF	TGTGCCAGCAGCTTAGTTTCGGGGCCCTACAATGAGCAGTTCTTC
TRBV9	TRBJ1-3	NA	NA	CASSGLKSSGNTIYF	TGTGCCAGCAGCGGACTCAAGAGCTCTGGAAACACCATATATTTT
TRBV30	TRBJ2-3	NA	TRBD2	CAWSRGLAGGLDTQYF	TGTGCCTGGAGTCGGGGACTAGCGGGAGGGCTGGATACGCAGTATTTT
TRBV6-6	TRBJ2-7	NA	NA	CASSYSPTGQSYEQYF	TGTGCCAGCAGTTACTCTCCAACGGGGCAGAGCTACGAGCAGTACTTC
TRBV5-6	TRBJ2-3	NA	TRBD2	CASSSQSGVSTDTQYF	TGTGCCAGCAGCTCACAAAGCGGGGTTAGCACAGATACGCAGTATTTT
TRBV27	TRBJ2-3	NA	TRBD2	CASSLQRGYTDTQYF	TGTGCCAGCAGTTTACAGCGGGGGTACACAGATACGCAGTATTTT
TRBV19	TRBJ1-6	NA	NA	CASSGRATSYNSPLHF	TGTGCCAGTAGTGGCCGGGCCACCTCCTATAATTCACCCCTCCACTTT
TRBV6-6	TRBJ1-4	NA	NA	CASSYSVGRGEKLFF	TGTGCCAGCAGTTACTCGGTAGGGAGAGGGGAAAAACTGTTTTTT
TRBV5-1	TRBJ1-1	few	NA	CASSLGTNTEAFF	TGCGCCAGCAGCCTTGGGACGAACACTGAAGCTTTCTTT
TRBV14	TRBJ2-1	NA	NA	CASSLYTDRTYNEQFF	TGTGCCAGCAGCCTCTATACTGATCGAACCTACAATGAGCAGTTCTTC
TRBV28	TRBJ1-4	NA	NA	CASSLSGATNEKLFF	TGTGCCAGCAGTTTATCTGGGGCAACTAATGAAAAACTGTTTTTT
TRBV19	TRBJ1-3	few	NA	CASGGLSSGNTIYF	TGTGCCAGTGGGGGCCTGAGCTCTGGAAACACCATATATTTT
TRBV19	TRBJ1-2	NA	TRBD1	CASRLQGEPLFAGYTF	TGTGCCAGTAGGTTACAGGGGGAGCCCCTTTTCGCTGGCTACACCTTC
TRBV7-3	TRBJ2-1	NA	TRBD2	CASSSGGGPYNEQFF	TGTGCCAGCAGCTCGGGCGGGGGGCCCTACAATGAGCAGTTCTTC
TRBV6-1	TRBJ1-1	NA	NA	CASNPINRGNTEAFF	TGTGCCAGCAATCCTATCAATCGGGGGAACACTGAAGCTTTCTTT
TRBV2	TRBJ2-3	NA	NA	CASSAIGSRAQYF	TGTGCCAGCAGCGCCATAGGATCCCGTGCGCAGTATTTT
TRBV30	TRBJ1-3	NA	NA	CAWSWGARGSGNTIYF	TGTGCCTGGTCCTGGGGGGCGCGGGGTTCCGGAAACACCATATATTTT
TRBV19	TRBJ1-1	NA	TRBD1	CASRDRAGTEAFF	TGTGCCAGTAGGGACAGGGCGGGGACTGAAGCTTTCTTT
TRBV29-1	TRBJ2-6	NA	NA	CSVEGVGSGANVLTF	TGCAGCGTTGAAGGCGTGGGTTCTGGGGCCAACGTCCTGACTTTC
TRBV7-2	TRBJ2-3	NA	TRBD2	CASRSGGLAETDTQYF	TGTGCCAGCAGGTCCGGTGGACTAGCGGAGACAGATACGCAGTATTTT
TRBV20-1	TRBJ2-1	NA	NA	CSARARSEQFF	TGCAGTGCTAGAGCCCGGAGTGAGCAGTTCTTC